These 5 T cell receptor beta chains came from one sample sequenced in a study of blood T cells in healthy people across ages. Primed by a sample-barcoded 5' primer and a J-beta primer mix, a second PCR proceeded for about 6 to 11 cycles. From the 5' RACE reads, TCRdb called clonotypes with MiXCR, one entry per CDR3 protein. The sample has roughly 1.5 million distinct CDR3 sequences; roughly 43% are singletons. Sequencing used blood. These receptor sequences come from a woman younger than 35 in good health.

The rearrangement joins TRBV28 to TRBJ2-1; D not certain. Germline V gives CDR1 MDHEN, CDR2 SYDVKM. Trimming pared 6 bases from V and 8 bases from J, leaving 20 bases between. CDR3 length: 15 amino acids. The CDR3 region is CASSIVGALRDEQFF. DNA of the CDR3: TGTGCCAGCAGCATTGTCGGTGCCCTACGGGATGAGCAGTTCTTC.

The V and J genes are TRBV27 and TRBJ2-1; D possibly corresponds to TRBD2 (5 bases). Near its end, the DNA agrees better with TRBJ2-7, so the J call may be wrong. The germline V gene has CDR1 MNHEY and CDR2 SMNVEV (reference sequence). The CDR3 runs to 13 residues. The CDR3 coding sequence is TGTGCCAGCAGTGTAGCGAGAGCCCACGAGCAGTACTTC. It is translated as CASSVARAHEQYF.

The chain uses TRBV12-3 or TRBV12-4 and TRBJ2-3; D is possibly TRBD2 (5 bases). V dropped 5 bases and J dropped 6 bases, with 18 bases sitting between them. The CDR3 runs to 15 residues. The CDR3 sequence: CASSLAGGGLDTQYF. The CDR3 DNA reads TGTGCCAGCAGTCTCGCCGGAGGCGGCTTGGATACGCAGTATTTT.

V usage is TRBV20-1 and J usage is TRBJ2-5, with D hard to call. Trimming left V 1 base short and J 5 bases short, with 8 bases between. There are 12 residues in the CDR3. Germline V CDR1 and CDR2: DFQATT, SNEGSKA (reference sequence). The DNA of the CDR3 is TGCAGTGCTAGAGTAGGATGGGAGACCCAGTACTTC. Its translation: CSARVGWETQYF.

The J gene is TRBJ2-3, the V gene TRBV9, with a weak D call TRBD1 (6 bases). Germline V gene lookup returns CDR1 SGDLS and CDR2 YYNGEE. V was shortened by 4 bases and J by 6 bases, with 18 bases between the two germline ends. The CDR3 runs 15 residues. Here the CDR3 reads CASSTQGPRTDTQYF. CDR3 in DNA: TGTGCCAGCAGCACTCAGGGGCCCCGTACGGATACGCAGTATTTT.